This is a list of T cell receptor beta chains from one sample in a study of blood T cell repertoires in COVID-19. Some clones are missing from TCRdb's copy, which holds only in-frame ones; the method was immunoSEQ multiplex PCR. The sample consists of roughly 200,000 clones, roughly nine tenths of them appearing once. What was sequenced was PBMCs or T cells enriched from blood (not recorded which). Receptors were obtained from a woman in her twenties or thirties with acute COVID-19. The conserved cysteine and the conserved F or W are not part of the CDR3 here.

v_call,cdr3_aa
TRBV5-1,ASSPRDRATDTQY
TRBV3-1/TRBV3-2,ASSPSRGNTEAF
TRBV6-5,ASSYPLGGSYNEQF
TRBV6-1,ASSETQGVSGDGYT
TRBV4-1,ASSPHGRGGDETQY
TRBV24-1,ATSHDSYEQY
TRBV6-5,ASSRGTTKETQY
TRBV19,ASRSFDRQENTEAF
TRBV9,ASSVGTGSQETQY
TRBV20-1,STGGNYGYT
TRBV5-4,ASSLSAAYEQY
TRBV19,ASSIQQGGGYEQY
TRBV14,ASSQGRGYNQPQH
TRBV19,ASSIGENGGTDTQY
TRBV30,AWSVTGQGTKNTIY
TRBV27,ASSLGLFGEAF
TRBV5-5,ASSLGGLRGYNEQF
TRBV20-1,SATEIQGRSGYT
TRBV7-2,ASSLEGASSYYEQY
TRBV13,ASSLDRRGEKLF
TRBV28,ASSFGGPGNTIY
TRBV11-2,ASSQGRNEAF
TRBV7-6,ASSRAGTDKIQNTEAF
TRBV5-1,ASSTGDRAGYGYT
TRBV5-6,ASSLGQGFGYEQY
TRBV28,ASSTPTGTNTEAF
TRBV4-1,ASSPQTDALPYEQY
TRBV9,ASSVVVGHPNTEAF
TRBV15,ATSRWTGASSGANVLT
TRBV6-5,ASRSGGGAWTEAF
TRBV28,ASSLLATVAF
TRBV30,AWSTGDTEAF
TRBV25-1,ATTPVSFGLDTQY
TRBV7-2,ASSLVITGGEQY
TRBV28,ASSLSLIREKLF
TRBV28,ASSLPTGGYNEQF
TRBV9,ASRAGQGALGYT
TRBV7-9,ASSYLLDSVNSPLH
TRBV27,ASSRGKYYEQY
TRBV28,ASSRTFLGQANTEAF
TRBV6-5,ASSQQGGGNTIY
TRBV2,ASSIEQGAPYGYT
TRBV18,ASSPSGESPLH
TRBV10-1,ASSESGRVTGELF
TRBV5-1,ASSLAPAGAQETQY
TRBV2,ASSAVGGKNIQY
TRBV7-2,ASSFSGGRTDTQY
TRBV2,ASSGTSRLTDTQY
TRBV4-1,ASSQVDRDNTEAF
TRBV24-1,ATSDSRTGPINQPQH
TRBV4-1,ASSQVSQDRAFKNIQY
TRBV7-9,ASSLGSPMGGEKLF
TRBV9,ASSVSGGPYEQY
TRBV7-8,ASSLDGSNQPQH